The TCR beta chain under discussion was sequenced for a study of human T cells and chemical hapten exposure. For the study at large: Per-sample variation in TCR yield stemmed mainly from small pooled library volume differences.

Stated time point: healthy volunteer bleed at 6 weeks. RNA extraction used unfractionated whole blood as the source of total RNA. Within the library, unique molecular identifiers were attached to each individual cDNA molecule. Using its own MiXCR run on the RACE reads, TCRdb lists one record per CDR3 protein. This table has 65,000 or so distinct CDR3 sequences, around 6.1% appearing once. The germline gives CDR1 DFQATT, CDR2 SNEGSKA (reference sequence). The CDR3 loop spans 15 amino acids. V was trimmed by 0 bases and J by 5 bases, leaving 14 bases between them. This clonotype has at least ten counts. Its antigen is not identified. General study results and limits: TCRs whose frequency exceeded 1 in 1000 remained the same following DPC sensitization.

This receptor was identified in a female donor in good health. Some clones in this sample may be carry-over from other donors' samples. The chain is built from TRBV20-1 and TRBJ2-1, with D possibly TRBD2 on 6 matching bases. Sequencing input: whole blood. CDR3 nucleotide sequence: TGCAGTGCTAGAGATGCCCGGGAGCATGACAATGAGCAGTTCTTC. It encodes CSARDAREHDNEQFF.